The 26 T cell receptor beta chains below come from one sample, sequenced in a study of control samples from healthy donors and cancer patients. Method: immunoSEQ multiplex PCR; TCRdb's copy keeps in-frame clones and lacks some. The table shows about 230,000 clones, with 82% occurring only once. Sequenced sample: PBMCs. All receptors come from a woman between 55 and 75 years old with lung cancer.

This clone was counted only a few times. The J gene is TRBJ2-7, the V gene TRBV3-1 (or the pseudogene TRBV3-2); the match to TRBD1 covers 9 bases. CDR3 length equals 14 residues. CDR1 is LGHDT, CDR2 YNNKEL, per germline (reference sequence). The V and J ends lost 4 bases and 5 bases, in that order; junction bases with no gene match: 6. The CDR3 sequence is CASSLWDRDDEQYF. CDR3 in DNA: TGTGCCAGCAGCCTATGGGACAGGGATGACGAGCAGTACTTC.

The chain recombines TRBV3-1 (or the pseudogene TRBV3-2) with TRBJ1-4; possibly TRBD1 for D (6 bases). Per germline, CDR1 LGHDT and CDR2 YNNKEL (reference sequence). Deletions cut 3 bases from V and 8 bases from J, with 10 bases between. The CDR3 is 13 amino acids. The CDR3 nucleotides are TGTGCCAGCAGCCAGATACAGGGAGAAAAACTGTTTTTT. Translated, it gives CASSQIQGEKLFF.

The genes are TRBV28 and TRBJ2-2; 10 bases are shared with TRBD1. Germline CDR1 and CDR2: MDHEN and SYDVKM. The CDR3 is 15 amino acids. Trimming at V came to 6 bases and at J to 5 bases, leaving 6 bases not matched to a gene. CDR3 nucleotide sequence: TGTGCCAGCAGGGCGGACAGGGGGAGAACCGGGGAGCTGTTTTTT. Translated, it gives CASRADRGRTGELFF.

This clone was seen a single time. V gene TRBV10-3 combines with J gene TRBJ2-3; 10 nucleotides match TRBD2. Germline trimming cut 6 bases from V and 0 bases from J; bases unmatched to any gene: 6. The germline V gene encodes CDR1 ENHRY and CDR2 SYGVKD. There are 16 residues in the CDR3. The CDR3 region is CAIRPSGGSSTDTQYF. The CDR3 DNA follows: TGTGCCATCAGGCCTAGCGGGGGCTCAAGCACAGATACGCAGTATTTT.

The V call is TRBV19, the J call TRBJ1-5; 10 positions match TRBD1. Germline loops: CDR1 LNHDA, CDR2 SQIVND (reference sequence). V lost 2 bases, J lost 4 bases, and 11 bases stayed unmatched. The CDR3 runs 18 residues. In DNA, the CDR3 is TGTGCCAGTAGTATATCCCGGGACAGGGGAAGGTGGAATCAGCCCCAGCATTTT. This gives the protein CASSISRDRGRWNQPQHF.

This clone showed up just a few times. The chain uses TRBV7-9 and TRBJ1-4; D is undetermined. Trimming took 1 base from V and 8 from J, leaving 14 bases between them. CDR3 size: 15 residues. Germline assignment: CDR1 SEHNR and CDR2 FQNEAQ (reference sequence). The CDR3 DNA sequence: TGTGCCAGCAGCTTAGGCGGGAGGCAGAACGAAAAACTGTTTTTT. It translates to CASSLGGRQNEKLFF.

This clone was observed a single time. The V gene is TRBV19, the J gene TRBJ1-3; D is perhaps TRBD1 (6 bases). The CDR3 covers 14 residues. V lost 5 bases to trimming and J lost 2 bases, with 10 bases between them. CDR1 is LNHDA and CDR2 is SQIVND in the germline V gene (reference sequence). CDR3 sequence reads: CASSPAGAGNTIYF. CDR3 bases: TGTGCCAGTAGTCCCGCAGGGGCTGGAAACACCATATATTTT.

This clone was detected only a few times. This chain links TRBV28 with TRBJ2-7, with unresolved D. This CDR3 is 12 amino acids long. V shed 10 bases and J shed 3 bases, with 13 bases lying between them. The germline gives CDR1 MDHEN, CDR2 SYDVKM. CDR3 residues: CATTLGDYEQYF. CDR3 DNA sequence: TGTGCCACCACCCTAGGAGACTACGAGCAGTACTTC.

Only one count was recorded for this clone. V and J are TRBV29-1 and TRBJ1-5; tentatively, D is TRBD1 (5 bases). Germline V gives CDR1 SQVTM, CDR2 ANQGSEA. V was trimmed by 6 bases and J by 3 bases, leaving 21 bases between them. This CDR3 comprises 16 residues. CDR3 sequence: CSVGDQGGGLNQPQHF. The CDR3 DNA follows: TGCAGCGTGGGGGATCAGGGTGGCGGGCTCAATCAGCCCCAGCATTTT.

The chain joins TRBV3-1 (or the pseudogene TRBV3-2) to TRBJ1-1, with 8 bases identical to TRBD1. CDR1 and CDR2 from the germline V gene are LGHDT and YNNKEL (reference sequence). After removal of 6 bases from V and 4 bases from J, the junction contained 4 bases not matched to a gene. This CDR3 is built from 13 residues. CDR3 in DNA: TGTGCCAGCAGGAGACAGGGGAGCACTGAAGCTTTCTTT. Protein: CASRRQGSTEAFF.

DNA of the CDR3: TGCGCCAGCAGCCAAGCGGACCTTAGTTATGAGACCCAGTACTTC. Its translation: CASSQADLSYETQYF. The gene calls are TRBV4-1 and TRBJ2-5, with D unclear. The CDR3 is 15 amino acids. V lost 1 base and J lost 5, with 14 bases in between. Germline CDR1 reads MGHRA; CDR2 reads YSYEKL.

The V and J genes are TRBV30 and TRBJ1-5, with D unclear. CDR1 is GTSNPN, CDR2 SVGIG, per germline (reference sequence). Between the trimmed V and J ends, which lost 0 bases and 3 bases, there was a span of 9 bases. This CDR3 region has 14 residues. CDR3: CAWSVGSANQPQHF. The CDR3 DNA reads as TGTGCCTGGAGTGTAGGGTCAGCCAATCAGCCCCAGCATTTT.

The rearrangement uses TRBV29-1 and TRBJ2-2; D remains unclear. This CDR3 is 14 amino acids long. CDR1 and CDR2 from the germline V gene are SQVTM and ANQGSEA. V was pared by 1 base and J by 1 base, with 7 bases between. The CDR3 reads CSVEVQKNTGELFF. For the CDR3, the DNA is TGCAGCGTTGAAGTGCAGAAGAACACCGGGGAGCTGTTTTTT.

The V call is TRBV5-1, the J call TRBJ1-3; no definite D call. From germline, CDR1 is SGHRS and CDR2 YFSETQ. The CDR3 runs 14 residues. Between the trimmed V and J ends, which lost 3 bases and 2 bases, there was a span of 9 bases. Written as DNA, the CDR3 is TGCGCCAGCAGCTCCAGTTCTACTGGAAACACCATATATTTT. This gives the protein CASSSSSTGNTIYF.

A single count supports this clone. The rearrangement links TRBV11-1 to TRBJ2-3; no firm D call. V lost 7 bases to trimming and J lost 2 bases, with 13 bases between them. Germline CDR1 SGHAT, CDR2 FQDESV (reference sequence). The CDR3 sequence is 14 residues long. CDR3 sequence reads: CASIRPRLTDTQYF. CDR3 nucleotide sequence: TGTGCCAGCATCCGCCCGAGACTCACAGATACGCAGTATTTT.

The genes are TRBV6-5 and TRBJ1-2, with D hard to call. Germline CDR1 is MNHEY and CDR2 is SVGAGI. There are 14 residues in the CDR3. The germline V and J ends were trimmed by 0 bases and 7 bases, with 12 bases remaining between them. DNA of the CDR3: TGTGCCAGCAGTTACTCGTTGAGGGTCTCTGGCTACACCTTC. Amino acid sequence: CASSYSLRVSGYTF.

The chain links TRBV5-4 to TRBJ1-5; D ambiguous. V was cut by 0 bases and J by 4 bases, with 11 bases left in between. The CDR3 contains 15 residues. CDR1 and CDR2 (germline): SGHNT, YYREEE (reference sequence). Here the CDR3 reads CASSLDPGQNQPQHF. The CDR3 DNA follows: TGTGCCAGCAGCTTGGATCCCGGGCAAAATCAGCCCCAGCATTTT.

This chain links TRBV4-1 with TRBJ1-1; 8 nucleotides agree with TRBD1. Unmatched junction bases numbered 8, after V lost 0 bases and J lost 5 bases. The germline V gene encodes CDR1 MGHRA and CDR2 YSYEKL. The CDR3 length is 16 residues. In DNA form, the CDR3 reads TGCGCCAGCAGCCAAGACTCTAACAGGGGGATGACTGAAGCTTTCTTT. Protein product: CASSQDSNRGMTEAFF.

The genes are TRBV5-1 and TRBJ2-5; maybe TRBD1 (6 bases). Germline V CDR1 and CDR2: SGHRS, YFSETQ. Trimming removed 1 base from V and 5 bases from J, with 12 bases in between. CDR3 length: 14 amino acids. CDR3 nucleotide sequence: TGCGCCAGCAGCTTGACAGGGCGAGAGGAGACCCAGTACTTC. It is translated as CASSLTGREETQYF. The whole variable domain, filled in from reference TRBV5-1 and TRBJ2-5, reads KAGVTQTPRYLIKTRGQQVTLSCSPISGHRSVSWYQQTPGQGLQFLFEYFSETQRNKGNFPGRFSGRQFSNSRSEMNVSTLELGDSALYLCASSLTGREETQYFGPGTRLLVL.

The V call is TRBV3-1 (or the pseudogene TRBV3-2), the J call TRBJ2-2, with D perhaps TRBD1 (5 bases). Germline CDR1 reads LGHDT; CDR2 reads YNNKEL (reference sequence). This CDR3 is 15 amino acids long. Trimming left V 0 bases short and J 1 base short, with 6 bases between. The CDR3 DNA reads TGTGCCAGCAGCCAAGATAGGGGGAACACCGGGGAGCTGTTTTTT. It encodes CASSQDRGNTGELFF.

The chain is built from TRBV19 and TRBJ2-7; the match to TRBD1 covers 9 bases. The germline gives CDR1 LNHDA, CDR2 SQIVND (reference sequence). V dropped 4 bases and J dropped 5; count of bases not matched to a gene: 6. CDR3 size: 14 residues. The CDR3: CASSRGQGTHEQYF. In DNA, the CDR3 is TGTGCCAGTAGTAGAGGACAGGGGACCCACGAGCAGTACTTC.

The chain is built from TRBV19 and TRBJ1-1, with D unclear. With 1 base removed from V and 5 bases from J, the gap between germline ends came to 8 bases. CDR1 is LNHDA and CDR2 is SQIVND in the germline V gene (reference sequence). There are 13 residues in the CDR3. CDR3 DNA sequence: TGTGCCAGTAGTATAGTTGGCAGAACTGAAGCTTTCTTT. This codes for CASSIVGRTEAFF.

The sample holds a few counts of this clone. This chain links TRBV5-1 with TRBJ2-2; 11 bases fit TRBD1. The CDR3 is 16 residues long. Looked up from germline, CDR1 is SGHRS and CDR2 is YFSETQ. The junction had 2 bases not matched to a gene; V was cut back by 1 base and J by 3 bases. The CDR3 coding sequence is TGCGCCAGCAGCTTGCGGACAGGGGGCGACACCGGGGAGCTGTTTTTT. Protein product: CASSLRTGGDTGELFF.

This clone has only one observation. CDR3 nucleotide sequence: TGTGCCAGCAGCCAGGGGGCAGGATGGACCGGGGAGCTGTTTTTT. Translating gives CASSQGAGWTGELFF. This chain connects TRBV7-2 to TRBJ2-2; TRBD1 matches at 8 bases. V lost 5 bases and J lost 5; bases outside the gene matches: 7. Germline CDR1 SGHTA, CDR2 FQGNSA. This CDR3 spans 15 amino acids.

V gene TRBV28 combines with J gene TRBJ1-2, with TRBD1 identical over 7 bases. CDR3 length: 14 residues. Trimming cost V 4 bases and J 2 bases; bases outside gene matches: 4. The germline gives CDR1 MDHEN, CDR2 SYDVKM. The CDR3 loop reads CASSSLTGNYGYTF. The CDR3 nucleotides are TGTGCCAGCAGTTCGTTGACAGGGAACTATGGCTACACCTTC.

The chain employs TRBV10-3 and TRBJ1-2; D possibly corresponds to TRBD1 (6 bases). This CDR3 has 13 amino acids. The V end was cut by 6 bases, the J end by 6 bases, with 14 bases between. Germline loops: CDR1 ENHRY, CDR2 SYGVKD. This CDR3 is CAIRTTGIDGYTF. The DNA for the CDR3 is TGTGCCATCAGAACTACAGGGATAGATGGCTACACCTTC.